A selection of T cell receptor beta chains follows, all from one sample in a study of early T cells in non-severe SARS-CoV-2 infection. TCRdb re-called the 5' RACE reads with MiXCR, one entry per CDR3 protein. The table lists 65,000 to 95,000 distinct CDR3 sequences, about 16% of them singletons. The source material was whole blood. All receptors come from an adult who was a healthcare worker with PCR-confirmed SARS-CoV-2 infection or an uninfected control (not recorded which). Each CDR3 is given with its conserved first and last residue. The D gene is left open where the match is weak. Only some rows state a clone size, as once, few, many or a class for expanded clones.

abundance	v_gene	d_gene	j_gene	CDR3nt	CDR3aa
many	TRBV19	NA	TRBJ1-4	TGTGCCAGTAGTCAGGTTAATGAAAAACTGTTTTTT	CASSQVNEKLFF
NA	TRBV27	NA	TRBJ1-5	TGTGCCAGCAGTTTTAAGGATAGCAATCAGCCCCAGCATTTT	CASSFKDSNQPQHF
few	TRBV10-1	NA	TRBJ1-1	TGCGCCAGCAGTGGGGATAAGAACACTGAAGCTTTCTTT	CASSGDKNTEAFF
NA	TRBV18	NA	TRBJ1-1	TGTGCCAGCTCACCTAATGGAGGTCTTCCTTTCTTT	CASSPNGGLPFF
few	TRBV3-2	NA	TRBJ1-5	TGTGCCAGCAGCCAAGATTCACAGGGACAATTGCCCCAGCATTTT	CASSQDSQGQLPQHF
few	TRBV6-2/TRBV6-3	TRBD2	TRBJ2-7	TGTGCCAGCAGTTTCGGTCTAGCGGAGGCTTACGAGCAGTACTTC	CASSFGLAEAYEQYF
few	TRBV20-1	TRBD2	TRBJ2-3	TGCAGTGCTAGAGATGCGGGAGGGGGCACAGATACGCAGTATTTT	CSARDAGGGTDTQYF
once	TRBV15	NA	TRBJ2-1	TGTGCCACCAGCAGAGATAGGTACAATGAGCAGTTCTTC	CATSRDRYNEQFF
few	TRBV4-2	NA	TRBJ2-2	TGTGCCAGCAGCCAAGAGCTAAACACCGGGGAGCTGTTTTTT	CASSQELNTGELFF
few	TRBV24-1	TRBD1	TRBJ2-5	TGTGCCACCAGTGACCCTCGGACAGGGGGAGAGACCCAGTACTTC	CATSDPRTGGETQYF
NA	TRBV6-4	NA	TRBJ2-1	TGTGCCAGCAGTGAGTTAGGTGGGTCCTACAATGAGCAGTTCTTC	CASSELGGSYNEQFF
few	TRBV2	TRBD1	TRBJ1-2	TGTGCCAGCAGTCAACAGGGGGCGCGAGGCTACACCTTC	CASSQQGARGYTF
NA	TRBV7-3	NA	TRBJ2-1	TGTGCCAGCAGCGTAAGGTCGGCTACGGATGAGCAGTTCTTC	CASSVRSATDEQFF
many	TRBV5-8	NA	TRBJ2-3	TGTGCCAGCAGCTTCCTGACTAGTAAAGATACGCAGTATTTT	CASSFLTSKDTQYF
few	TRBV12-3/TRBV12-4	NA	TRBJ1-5	TGTGCCAGCAGTTTCGGTCACGGAGGCCCGGTCAATCAGCCCCAGCATTTT	CASSFGHGGPVNQPQHF
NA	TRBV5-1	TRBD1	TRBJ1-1	TGCGCCAGCAGCATGCACAGGGGCCCGAGCGCTGAAGCTTTCTTT	CASSMHRGPSAEAFF
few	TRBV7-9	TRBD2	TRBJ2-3	TGTGCCAGCAGCCCACTCCCCGACGGGACTAGACCTGTAAATACGCAGTATTTT	CASSPLPDGTRPVNTQYF
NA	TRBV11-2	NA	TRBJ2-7	TGTGCCAGCAGCCAATTCGTGGGGAGCTACGAGCAGTACTTC	CASSQFVGSYEQYF
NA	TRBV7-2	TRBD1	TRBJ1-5	TGTGCCAGCAGCCGTACAGGGGGCGAGGGCAATCAGCCCCAGCATTTT	CASSRTGGEGNQPQHF
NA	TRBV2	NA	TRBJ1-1	TGTGCCAGCGGGGACTTCGGCACTGAAGCTTTCTTT	CASGDFGTEAFF
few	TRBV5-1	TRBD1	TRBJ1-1	TGCGCCAGCAGCTCGGGACAGGGAGGGATGAACACTGAAGCTTTCTTT	CASSSGQGGMNTEAFF
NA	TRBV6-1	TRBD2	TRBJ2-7	TGTGCCAGCAGAGGGACTAGCGGGAAGGGTCGCGAGCAGTACTTC	CASRGTSGKGREQYF
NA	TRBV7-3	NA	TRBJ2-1	TGTGCCACCCGCTCGCGGGAAGCCGATGAGCAGTTCTTC	CATRSREADEQFF
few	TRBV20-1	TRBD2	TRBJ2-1	TGCAGTGCTAGTATCATAGCGGGAGAGGGATTAGTAGGTAGGGAGCAGTTCTTC	CSASIIAGEGLVGREQFF
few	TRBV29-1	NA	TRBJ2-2	TGCAGCGCTTACACCACCACTGCGAGGGAGCTGTTTTTT	CSAYTTTARELFF
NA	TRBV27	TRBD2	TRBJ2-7	TGTGCCAGCCGACTAGCGGGAGGGCGCGAGCAGTACTTC	CASRLAGGREQYF
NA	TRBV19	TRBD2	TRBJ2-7	TGTGCCAGTAGTCCGGGACTAGCGGGGTTCGAGCAGTACTTC	CASSPGLAGFEQYF
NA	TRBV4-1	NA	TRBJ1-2	TGCGCCAGCAGCCAAGATCCGGGGATTAACTATGGCTACACCTTC	CASSQDPGINYGYTF
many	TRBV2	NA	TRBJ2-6	TGTGCCAGCAGTGAATACAGGTCCCGCGTCGCTGGGGCCAACGTCCTGACTTTC	CASSEYRSRVAGANVLTF
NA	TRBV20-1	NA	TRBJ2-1	TGCAGTGCTCCCGCGGGACCCTACAATGAGCAGTTCTTC	CSAPAGPYNEQFF
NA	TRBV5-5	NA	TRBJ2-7	TGTGCCAGCAGCTTGGTCCTCTACGAGCAGTACTTC	CASSLVLYEQYF
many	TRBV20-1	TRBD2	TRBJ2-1	TGCAGTGCCAAGGCTAGCGGGGGTAATGAGCAGTTCTTC	CSAKASGGNEQFF
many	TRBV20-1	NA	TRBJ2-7	TGCAGTGCTAGAGATTCTGTCAACTCCTACGAGCAGTACTTC	CSARDSVNSYEQYF
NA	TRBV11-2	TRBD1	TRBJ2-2	TGTGCCAGCAGTCCGGGACAGGCGATGAACACCGGGGAGCTGTTTTTT	CASSPGQAMNTGELFF
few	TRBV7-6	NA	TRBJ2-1	TGTGCCAGCAGCTTGACCGGGACCGTCTACAATGAGCAGTTCTTC	CASSLTGTVYNEQFF
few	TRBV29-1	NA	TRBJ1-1	TGCAGCGTTCCAGGGAGGGGGACTGAAGCTTTCTTT	CSVPGRGTEAFF
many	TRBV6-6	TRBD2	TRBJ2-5	TGTGCCAGCAGGCTCTCCGGGACTAGCGGAGAGACCCAGTACTTC	CASRLSGTSGETQYF
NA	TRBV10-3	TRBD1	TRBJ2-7	TGTGCCATCCGACGACAGGGGATCCCCCACGAGCAGTACTTC	CAIRRQGIPHEQYF
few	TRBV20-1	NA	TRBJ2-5	TGCAGTGCTGCTGATGGAGGCCGAAGGAACCGCGAGGGGGAGACCCAGTACTTC	CSAADGGRRNREGETQYF
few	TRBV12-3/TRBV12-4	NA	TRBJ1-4	TGTGCCTCCGGGGGGTCTGGGGAAAAACTGTTTTTT	CASGGSGEKLFF
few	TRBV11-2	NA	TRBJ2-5	TGTGCCAGCAGCTTAGATGGTACGACCCGAGGAGAGACCCAGTACTTC	CASSLDGTTRGETQYF
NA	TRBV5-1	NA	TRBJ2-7	TGCGCCAGCAATGGGGGTATCAACGAGCAGTACTTC	CASNGGINEQYF